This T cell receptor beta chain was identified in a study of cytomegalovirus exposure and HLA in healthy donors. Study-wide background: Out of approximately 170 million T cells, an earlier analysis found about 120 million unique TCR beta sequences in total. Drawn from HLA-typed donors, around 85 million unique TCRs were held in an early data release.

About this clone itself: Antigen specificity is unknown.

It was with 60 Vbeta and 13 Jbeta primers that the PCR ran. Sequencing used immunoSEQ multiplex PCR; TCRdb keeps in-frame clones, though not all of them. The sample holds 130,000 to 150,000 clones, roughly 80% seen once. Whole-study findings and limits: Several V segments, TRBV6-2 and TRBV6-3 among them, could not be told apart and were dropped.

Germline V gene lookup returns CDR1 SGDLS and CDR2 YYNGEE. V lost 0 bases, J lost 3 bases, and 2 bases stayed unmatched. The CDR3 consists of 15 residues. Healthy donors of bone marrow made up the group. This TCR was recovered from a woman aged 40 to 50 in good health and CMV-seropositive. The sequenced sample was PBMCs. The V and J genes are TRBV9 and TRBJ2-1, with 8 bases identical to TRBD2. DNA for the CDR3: TGTGCCAGCAGCGTAGAACTAGCGGACTACAATGAGCAGTTCTTC. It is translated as CASSVELADYNEQFF.